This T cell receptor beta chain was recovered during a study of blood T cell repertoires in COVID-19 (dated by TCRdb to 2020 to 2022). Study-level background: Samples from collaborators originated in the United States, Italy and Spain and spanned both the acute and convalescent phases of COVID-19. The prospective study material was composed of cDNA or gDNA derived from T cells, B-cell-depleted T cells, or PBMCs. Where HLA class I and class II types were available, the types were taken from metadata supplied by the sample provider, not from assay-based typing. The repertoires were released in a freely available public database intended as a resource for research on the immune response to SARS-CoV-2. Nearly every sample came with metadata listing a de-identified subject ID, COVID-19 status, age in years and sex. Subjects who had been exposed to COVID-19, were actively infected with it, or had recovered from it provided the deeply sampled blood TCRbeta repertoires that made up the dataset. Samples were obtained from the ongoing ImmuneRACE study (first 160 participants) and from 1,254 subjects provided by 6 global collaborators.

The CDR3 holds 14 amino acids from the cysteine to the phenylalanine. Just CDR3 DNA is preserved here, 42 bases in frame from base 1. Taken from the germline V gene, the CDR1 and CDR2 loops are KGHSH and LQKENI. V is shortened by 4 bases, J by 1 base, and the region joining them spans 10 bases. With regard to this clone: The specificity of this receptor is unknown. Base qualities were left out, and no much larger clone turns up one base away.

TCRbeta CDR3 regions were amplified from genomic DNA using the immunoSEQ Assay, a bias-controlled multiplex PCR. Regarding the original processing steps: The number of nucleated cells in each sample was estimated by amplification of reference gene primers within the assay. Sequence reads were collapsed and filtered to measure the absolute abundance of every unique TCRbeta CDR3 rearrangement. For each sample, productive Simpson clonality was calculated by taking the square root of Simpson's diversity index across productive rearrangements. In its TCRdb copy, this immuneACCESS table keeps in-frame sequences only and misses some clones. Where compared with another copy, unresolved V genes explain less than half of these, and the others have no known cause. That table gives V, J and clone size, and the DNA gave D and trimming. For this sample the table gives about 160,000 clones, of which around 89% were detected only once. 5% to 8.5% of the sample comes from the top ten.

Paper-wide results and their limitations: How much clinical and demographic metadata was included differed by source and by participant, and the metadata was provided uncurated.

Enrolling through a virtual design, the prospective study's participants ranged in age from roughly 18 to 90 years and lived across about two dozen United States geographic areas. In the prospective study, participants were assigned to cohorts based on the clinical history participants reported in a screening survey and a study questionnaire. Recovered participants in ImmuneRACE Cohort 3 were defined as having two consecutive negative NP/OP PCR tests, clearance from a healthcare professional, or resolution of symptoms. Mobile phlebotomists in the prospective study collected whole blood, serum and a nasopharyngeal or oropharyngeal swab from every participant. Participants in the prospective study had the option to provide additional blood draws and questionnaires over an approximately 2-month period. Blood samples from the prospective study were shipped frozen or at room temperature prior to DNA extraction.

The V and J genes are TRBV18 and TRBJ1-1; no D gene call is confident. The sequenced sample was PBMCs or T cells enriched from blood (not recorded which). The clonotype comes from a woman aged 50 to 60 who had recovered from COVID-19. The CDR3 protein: CASSRERQNTEAFF. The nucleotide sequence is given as TGTGCCAGCTCACGAGAAAGACAGAACACTGAAGCTTTCTTT.